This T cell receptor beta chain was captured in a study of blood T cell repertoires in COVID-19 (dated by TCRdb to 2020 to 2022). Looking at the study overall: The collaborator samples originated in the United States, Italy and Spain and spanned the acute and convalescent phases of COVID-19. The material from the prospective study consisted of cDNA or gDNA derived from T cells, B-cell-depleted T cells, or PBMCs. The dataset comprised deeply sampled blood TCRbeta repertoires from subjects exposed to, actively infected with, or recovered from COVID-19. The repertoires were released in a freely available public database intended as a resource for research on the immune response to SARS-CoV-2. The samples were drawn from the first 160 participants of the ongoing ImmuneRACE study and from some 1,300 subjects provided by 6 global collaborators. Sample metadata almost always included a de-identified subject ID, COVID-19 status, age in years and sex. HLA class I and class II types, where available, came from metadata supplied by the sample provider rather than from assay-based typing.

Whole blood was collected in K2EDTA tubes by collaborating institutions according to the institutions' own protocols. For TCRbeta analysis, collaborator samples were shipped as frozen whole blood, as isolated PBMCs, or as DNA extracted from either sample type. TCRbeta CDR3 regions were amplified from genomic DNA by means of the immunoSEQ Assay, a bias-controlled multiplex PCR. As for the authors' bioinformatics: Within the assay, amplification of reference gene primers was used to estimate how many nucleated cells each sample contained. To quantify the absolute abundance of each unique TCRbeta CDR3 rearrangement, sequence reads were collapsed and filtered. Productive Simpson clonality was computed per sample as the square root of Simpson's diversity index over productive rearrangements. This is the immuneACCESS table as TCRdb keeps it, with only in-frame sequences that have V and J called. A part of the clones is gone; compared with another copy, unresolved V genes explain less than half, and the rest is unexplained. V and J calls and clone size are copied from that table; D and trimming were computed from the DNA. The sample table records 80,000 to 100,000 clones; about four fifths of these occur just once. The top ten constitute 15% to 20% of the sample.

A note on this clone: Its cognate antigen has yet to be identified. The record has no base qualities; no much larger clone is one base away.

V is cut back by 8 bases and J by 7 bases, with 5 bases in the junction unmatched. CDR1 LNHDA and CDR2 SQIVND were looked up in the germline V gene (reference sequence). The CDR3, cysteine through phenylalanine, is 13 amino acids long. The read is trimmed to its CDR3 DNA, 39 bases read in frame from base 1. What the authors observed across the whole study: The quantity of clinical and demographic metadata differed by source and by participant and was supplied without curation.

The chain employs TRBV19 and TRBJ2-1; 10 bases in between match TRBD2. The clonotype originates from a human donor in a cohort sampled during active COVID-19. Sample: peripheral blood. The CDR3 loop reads CASVPSGGNEQFF. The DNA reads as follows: TGTGCCAGTGTGCCTAGCGGGGGTAATGAGCAGTTCTTC.